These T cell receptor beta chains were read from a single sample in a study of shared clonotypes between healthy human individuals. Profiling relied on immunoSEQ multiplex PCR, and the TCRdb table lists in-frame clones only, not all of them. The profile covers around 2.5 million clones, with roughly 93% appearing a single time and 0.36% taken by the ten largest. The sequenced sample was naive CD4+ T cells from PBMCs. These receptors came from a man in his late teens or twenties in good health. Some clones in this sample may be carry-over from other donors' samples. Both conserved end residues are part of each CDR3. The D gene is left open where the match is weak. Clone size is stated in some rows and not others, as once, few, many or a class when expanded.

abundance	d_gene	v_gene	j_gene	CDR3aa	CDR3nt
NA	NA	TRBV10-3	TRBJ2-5	CAISESSGPGTQYF	TGTGCCATCAGTGAGTCGTCAGGGCCGGGGACCCAGTACTTC
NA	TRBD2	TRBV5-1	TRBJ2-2	CASSWGSGTNTGELFF	TGCGCCAGCAGCTGGGGAAGCGGGACGAACACCGGGGAGCTGTTTTTT
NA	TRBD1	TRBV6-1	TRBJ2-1	CATLTGGVDNEQFF	TGTGCCACCCTGACAGGGGGCGTCGACAATGAGCAGTTCTTC
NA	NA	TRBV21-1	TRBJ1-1	CASSKAQDRGRNTEAFF	TGTGCCAGCAGCAAAGCGCAGGACAGGGGTCGGAACACTGAAGCTTTCTTT
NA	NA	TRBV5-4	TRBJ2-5	CASSLVNGGETQYF	TGTGCCAGCAGCTTGGTAAACGGGGGAGAGACCCAGTACTTC
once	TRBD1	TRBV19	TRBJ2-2	CASSIRQGASELFF	TGTGCCAGTAGTATCCGGCAGGGGGCTAGCGAGCTGTTTTTT
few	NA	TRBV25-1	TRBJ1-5	CASSDSTVNQPQHF	TGTGCCAGCAGTGATTCGACAGTCAATCAGCCCCAGCATTTT
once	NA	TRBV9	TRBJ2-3	CASSEGKRGIVTQYF	TGTGCCAGCAGCGAGGGTAAACGGGGTATTGTTACGCAGTATTTT
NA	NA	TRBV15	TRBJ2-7	CATSILRSSYEQYF	TGTGCCACCAGCATCCTGAGGAGCTCCTACGAGCAGTACTTC
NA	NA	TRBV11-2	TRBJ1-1	CASRNSGMRATEAFF	TGTGCCAGCAGGAACTCGGGGATGAGGGCGACTGAAGCTTTCTTT
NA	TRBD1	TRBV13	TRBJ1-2	CASSLDRGVSGYGYTF	TGTGCCAGCAGCCTGGACAGGGGGGTTTCGGGCTATGGCTACACCTTC
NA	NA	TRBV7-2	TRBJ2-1	CASSLVAGFNEQFF	TGTGCCAGCAGCTTAGTGGCCGGTTTCAATGAGCAGTTCTTC
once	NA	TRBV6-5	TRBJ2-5	CASTAPGQETQYF	TGTGCCAGCACGGCCCCGGGACAAGAGACCCAGTACTTC
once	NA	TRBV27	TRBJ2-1	CASSSPGPAQFF	TGTGCCAGCAGTTCTCCAGGTCCTGCGCAGTTCTTC
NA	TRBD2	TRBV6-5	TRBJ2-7	CASSYRSLAGGEQYF	TGTGCCAGCAGTTACCGTAGCCTAGCGGGGGGTGAGCAGTACTTC
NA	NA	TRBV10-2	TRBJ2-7	CASSESPALARYEQYF	TGCGCCAGCAGTGAGTCGCCAGCTCTAGCGCGTTACGAGCAGTACTTC
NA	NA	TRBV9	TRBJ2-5	CASSVNVRGQETQYF	TGTGCCAGCAGCGTAAATGTCCGGGGCCAAGAGACCCAGTACTTC
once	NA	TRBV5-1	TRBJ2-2	CASSSEARGPGELFF	TGCGCCAGCAGCTCGGAAGCCCGGGGTCCCGGGGAGCTGTTTTTT